This record looks at one TCR beta chain sequence and its context. Its specificity is not known. Looked up from germline, CDR1 is SGHTS and CDR2 is YDEGEE. V gave up 1 base and J gave up 8 bases; unmatched junction bases: 3. The CDR3 length is 14 residues. At collection, donors were nominally healthy, but unrecorded immune exposures were probable. This sample is part of a study of cytomegalovirus exposure and HLA in healthy donors. Study-wide results and limits: Later analysis showed TCR association rates varying by HLA locus, highest for DRB1 and lowest for HLA-C. The authors later found most CMV-associated TCR beta chains appeared HLA-restricted. The study designated roughly 150 TCR beta chains cytomegalovirus-associated.

PCR used 60 Vbeta primers and 13 Jbeta primers. Using immunoSEQ multiplex PCR, the repertoire was profiled, and TCRdb retains in-frame clones only, with some absent. Among under 200,000 clones listed, 65% to 90% were seen once. The TCR was taken from a man in his forties or fifties in good health and CMV-seropositive. Material for sequencing was PBMCs. The V and J genes are TRBV5-8 and TRBJ1-6, with 7 bases fitting TRBD1. DNA for the CDR3: TGTGCCAGCAGCTTGTTAGGGGGCGATTCACCCCTCCACTTT. Its translation is CASSLLGGDSPLHF.